Described below is a single T cell receptor (beta chain) sequence and its context. This clonotype appeared a few times. Its recognized antigen is unknown. No base-level quality is on record; no much larger clone is a single base apart. The sequencing machine was an Illumina HiSeq 2500. Quantitative 5'-RACE with molecular barcodes was used to prepare TCR beta libraries. The study's processing was this. Disease-linked TCR variants were identified with a new computational method built on a probabilistic model of VDJ rearrangement. TCRdb reprocessing: public reads trimmed at Q25 with fastp, clones called with MiXCR, in-frame beta chains kept. Identical CDR3 protein sequences are pooled into one entry, listed with their most common genes and DNA. Here the V and J calls rest on TCRdb's processing, not on the authors' analysis. The sample profile shows roughly 370,000 distinct CDR3 sequences; 20% to 25% of them were found once. The ten largest account for approximately 16% of the sample.

Trimming leaves V shorter by 6 bases and J shorter by 2 bases, with the junction holding 4 bases beyond the gene matches. From the cysteine up to the phenylalanine, the CDR3 has a length of 14 residues. The retained sequence is limited to the CDR3, 42 bases, with the frame set at the first base. The sample comes from a study of CD8 T cells in ankylosing spondylitis (dated 2017 in TCRdb). Background on the whole study: To find TCR variants linked to disease, the study profiled T cell receptor beta repertoires in ankylosing spondylitis patients and healthy donors. The whole study cohort included over a hundred healthy donors and over 20 ankylosing spondylitis patients. Peripheral blood was sampled, and synovial fluid was additionally collected from ankylosing spondylitis patients.

General study outcomes and caveats: The disease-linked clones were reported to be significantly enriched in matched synovial fluid samples from ankylosing spondylitis patients. A TCR beta motif made up of eight highly homologous amino acid variants appeared to be characteristic of blood from ankylosing spondylitis patients. A CD8+ phenotype was shown by the disease-linked clones, which were found at relatively low frequencies in peripheral blood. Some motif variants had previously been reported in the synovial fluid and blood of reactive arthritis patients, which suggests shared mechanisms of disease initiation.

The receptor was derived from a male donor with ankylosing spondylitis. The chain links TRBV12-3 or TRBV12-4 with TRBJ2-3, and TRBD2 matches 8 of the central bases. The sequenced sample consisted of blood, either unsorted or a sorted T cell fraction (not recorded which). The nucleotide sequence is TGTGCCAGCAGGAGAGGACTAGCCACAGATACGCAGTATTTT. The encoded protein is CASRRGLATDTQYF.